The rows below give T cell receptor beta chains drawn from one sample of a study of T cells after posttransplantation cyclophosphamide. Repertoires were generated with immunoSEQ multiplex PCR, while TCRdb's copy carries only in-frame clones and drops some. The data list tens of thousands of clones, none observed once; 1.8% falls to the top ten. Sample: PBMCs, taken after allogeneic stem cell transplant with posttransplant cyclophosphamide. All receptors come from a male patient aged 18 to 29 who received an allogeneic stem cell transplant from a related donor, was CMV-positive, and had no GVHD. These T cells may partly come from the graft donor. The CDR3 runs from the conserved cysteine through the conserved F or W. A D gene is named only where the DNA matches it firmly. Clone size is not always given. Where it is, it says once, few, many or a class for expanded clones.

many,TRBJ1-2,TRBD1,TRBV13,CASSMTGNGYTF,TGTGCCAGCAGCATGACAGGGAATGGCTACACCTTC
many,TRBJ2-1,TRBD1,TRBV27,CASTGTGVYNEQFF,TGTGCCAGCACCGGGACAGGGGTATACAATGAGCAGTTCTTC
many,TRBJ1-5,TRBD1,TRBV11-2,CASSPGQGKHQPQHF,TGTGCCAGCAGCCCAGGACAGGGGAAGCATCAGCCCCAGCATTTT
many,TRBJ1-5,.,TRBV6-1,CASSELALFNQPQHF,TGTGCCAGCAGTGAACTGGCTTTATTTAATCAGCCCCAGCATTTT
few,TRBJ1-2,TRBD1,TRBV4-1,CASSQVFASGGLDYGYTF,TGCGCCAGCAGCCAAGTTTTTGCGTCAGGGGGCCTAGACTATGGCTACACCTTC
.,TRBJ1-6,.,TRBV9,CASSVGLGSPLHF,TGTGCCAGCAGCGTAGGGCTTGGTTCACCCCTCCACTTT
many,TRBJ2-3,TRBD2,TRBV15,CATSRELAAITDTQYF,TGTGCCACCAGCAGAGAACTAGCGGCCATCACAGATACGCAGTATTTT
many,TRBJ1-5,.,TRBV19,CASSFQGQPQHF,TGTGCCAGTAGCTTCCAGGGTCAGCCCCAGCATTTT
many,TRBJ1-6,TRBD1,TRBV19,CASSLGRQGDSPLHF,TGTGCCAGTAGTCTAGGCCGGCAGGGGGATTCACCCCTCCACTTT
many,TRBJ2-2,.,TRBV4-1,CASGGFHNTGELFF,TGCGCCAGCGGCGGCTTTCATAACACCGGGGAGCTGTTTTTT
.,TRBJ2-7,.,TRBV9,CASSVGSGTYEQYF,TGTGCCAGCAGCGTAGGGTCGGGAACCTACGAGCAGTACTTC
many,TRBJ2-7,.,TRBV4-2,CASSQAFSSGEFEQYF,TGTGCCAGCAGCCAAGCTTTTTCCAGCGGAGAATTCGAGCAGTACTTC
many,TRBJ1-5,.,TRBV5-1,CASSLFPDQPQHF,TGCGCCAGCAGCTTGTTTCCCGATCAGCCCCAGCATTTT
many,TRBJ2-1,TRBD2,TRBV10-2,CASRLAGGISYNEQFF,TGCGCCAGTCGACTAGCGGGGGGTATCTCCTACAATGAGCAGTTCTTC
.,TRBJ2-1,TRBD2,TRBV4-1,CASSHRKSSGALNNEQFF,TGCGCCAGCAGCCACCGAAAGTCTAGCGGAGCCCTTAACAATGAGCAGTTCTTC
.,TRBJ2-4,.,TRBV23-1,CASSQKPYF,TGCGCCAGCAGTCAAAAGCCGTACTTC
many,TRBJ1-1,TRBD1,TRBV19,CASTPDRGMNTEAFF,TGTGCCAGTACGCCGGACAGGGGAATGAACACTGAAGCTTTCTTT
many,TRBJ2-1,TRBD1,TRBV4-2,CASSQELGQGSLNEQFF,TGTGCCAGCAGCCAAGAGTTAGGACAGGGATCCCTCAATGAGCAGTTCTTC
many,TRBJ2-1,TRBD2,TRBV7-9,CASSLPQRESYNEQFF,TGTGCCAGCAGCCTTCCCCAGCGGGAATCCTACAATGAGCAGTTCTTC
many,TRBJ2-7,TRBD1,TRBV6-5,CASSPGGGYEQYF,TGTGCCAGCAGCCCAGGGGGCGGCTACGAGCAGTACTTC
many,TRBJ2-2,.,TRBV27,CASRVLGRTGELFF,TGTGCCAGCAGAGTACTTGGGCGCACCGGGGAGCTGTTTTTT
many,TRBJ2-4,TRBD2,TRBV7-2,CASSLTRGILAKNIQYF,TGTGCCAGCAGCTTAACGCGGGGGATCTTAGCCAAAAACATTCAGTACTTC